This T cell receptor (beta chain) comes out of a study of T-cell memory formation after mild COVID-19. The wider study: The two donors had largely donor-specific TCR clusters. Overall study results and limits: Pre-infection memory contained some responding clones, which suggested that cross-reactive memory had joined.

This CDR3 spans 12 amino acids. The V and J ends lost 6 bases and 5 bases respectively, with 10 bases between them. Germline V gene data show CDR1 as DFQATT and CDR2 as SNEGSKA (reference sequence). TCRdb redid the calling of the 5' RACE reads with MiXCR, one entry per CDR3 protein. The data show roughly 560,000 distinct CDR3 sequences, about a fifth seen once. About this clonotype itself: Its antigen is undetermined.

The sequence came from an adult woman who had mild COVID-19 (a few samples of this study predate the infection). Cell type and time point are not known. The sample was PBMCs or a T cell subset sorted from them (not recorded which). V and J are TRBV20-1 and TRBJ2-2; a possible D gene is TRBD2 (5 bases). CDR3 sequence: CSATTRTGELFF. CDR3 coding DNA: TGCAGTGCCACAACTAGGACCGGGGAGCTGTTTTTT.